These 29 T cell receptor beta chains share one sample of origin, sequenced in a study of blood T cells in healthy people across ages. Then a second PCR, running about 6 to 12 cycles, was carried out with a sample-barcoded 5' primer and a J-beta primer mix. TCRdb re-called the 5' RACE reads through MiXCR, storing one row per CDR3 protein. The profile covers fewer than 1,200,000 distinct CDR3 sequences, with 25% appearing a single time and around 0.7% taken by the ten largest. The same data also contributed to another study, on T cells of mothers and their children.

The sequencing sample was made of blood. These receptor sequences come from a girl under 10 years old in good health.

This clonotype came up a few times. This rearrangement joins TRBV12-3 or TRBV12-4 to TRBJ2-1, with a weak D call TRBD2 (5 bases). V was clipped by 6 bases and J by 4 bases, with 22 bases between them. CDR3 length: 17 residues. The chain's CDR3 is CASRQRFGQDLYNEQFF. The DNA of the CDR3 is TGTGCCAGCAGACAAAGGTTTGGTCAGGACTTATACAATGAGCAGTTCTTC.

CDR3 sequence reads: CASARSRADTQYF. The CDR3 region has the DNA TGTGCCAGCGCGCGTTCGAGGGCAGATACGCAGTATTTT. The rearrangement links TRBV6-5 to TRBJ2-3; weak D call: TRBD2 (5 bases). There are 13 residues in the CDR3. The V end was cut by 8 bases, the J end by 4 bases, with 13 bases between. Germline assignment: CDR1 MNHEY and CDR2 SVGAGI.

The CDR3 reads CASSGPNSGRYDTQYF. CDR3 DNA sequence: TGTGCCAGCAGTGGCCCTAACAGCGGGAGATATGATACGCAGTATTTT. The chain uses TRBV28 and TRBJ2-3; TRBD2 matches 8 bases. This CDR3 contains 16 residues. Per the germline V gene, CDR1 is MDHEN and CDR2 is SYDVKM. J was trimmed by 6 bases and V by 5 bases; bases with no gene match: 13. Supplemented by reference TRBV28 and TRBJ2-3, the full variable domain reads DVKVTQSSRYLVKRTGEKVFLECVQDMDHENMFWYRQDPGLGLRLIYFSYDVKMKEKGDIPEGYSVSREKKERFSLILESASTNQTSMYLCASSGPNSGRYDTQYFGPGTRLTVL.

This clonotype was observed a handful of times. The V and J genes are TRBV27 and TRBJ1-1, with a weak D call TRBD1 (5 bases). This CDR3 contains 14 residues. V lost 3 bases and J 11 bases, leaving 19 bases between the germline ends. Looked up from germline, CDR1 is MNHEY and CDR2 is SMNVEV (reference sequence). This CDR3 is CASSFGFSAGTAFF. CDR3 coding DNA: TGTGCCAGCAGTTTCGGTTTTAGCGCTGGGACGGCTTTCTTT.

The sample holds a few counts of this clonotype. V gene TRBV4-2 combines with J gene TRBJ1-1; D perhaps matches TRBD1 (6 bases). V lost 4 bases and J 9 bases, leaving 12 bases between the germline ends. The CDR3 consists of 12 residues. Germline loops: CDR1 LGHNA, CDR2 YNFKEQ. CDR3 nucleotide sequence: TGTGCCAGCAGCCCGATCGGGGGGCAAGCTTTCTTT. Translation gives CASSPIGGQAFF.

In this sample, this clonotype turned up a few times. The chain carries TRBV4-1 and TRBJ1-6; 7 nucleotides match TRBD1. Germline values: CDR1 MGHRA, CDR2 YSYEKL. The V and J ends lost 0 bases and 10 bases, in that order; junction bases with no gene match: 6. This CDR3 is built from 15 residues. The CDR3 region is CASSQDDRVRSPLHF. DNA of the CDR3: TGCGCCAGCAGCCAAGATGACAGGGTGCGGTCACCCCTCCACTTT.

This sequence joins TRBV5-1 and TRBJ1-4; 7 bases are a match to TRBD1. Germline V gene data show CDR1 as SGHRS and CDR2 as YFSETQ. CDR3 length equals 15 residues. The junction had 7 bases not matched to a gene; V was cut back by 1 base and J by 7 bases. CDR3 DNA sequence: TGCGCCAGCAGCTTGAACACAGGGGAGGGTGAAAAACTGTTTTTT. Translating gives CASSLNTGEGEKLFF.

This clonotype has only a few counts. The rearrangement uses TRBV24-1 and TRBJ1-6; D call uncertain. Germline assignment: CDR1 KGHDR and CDR2 SFDVKD. CDR3 length: 14 amino acids. Trimming left V 5 bases short and J 8 bases short, with 12 bases between. The DNA for the CDR3 is TGTGCCACCAGTGGAGGGTCAACCCATTCACCCCTCCACTTT. The encoded protein is CATSGGSTHSPLHF.

The J gene is TRBJ2-6, the V gene TRBV9; D call uncertain. The V and J ends lost 0 bases and 2 bases respectively, with 6 bases between them. The CDR3 consists of 15 residues. CDR1 and CDR2 from the germline V gene are SGDLS and YYNGEE. As DNA, the CDR3 is TGTGCCAGCAGCGTAGCTACAGCTGGGGCCAACGTCCTGACTTTC. Protein: CASSVATAGANVLTF. Complete variable domain (other parts from reference TRBV9 and TRBJ2-6): DSGVTQTPKHLITATGQRVTLRCSPRSGDLSVYWYQQSLDQGLQFLIQYYNGEERAKGNILERFSAQQFPDLHSELNLSSLELGDSALYFCASSVATAGANVLTFGAGSRLTVL.

The chain links TRBV24-1 to TRBJ2-2; D may be TRBD1 or TRBD2 (5 bases each). Germline values: CDR1 KGHDR, CDR2 SFDVKD. The CDR3 has 14 amino acids. V lost 8 bases to trimming and J lost 1 base, with 10 bases between them. In DNA form, the CDR3 reads TGTGCCACCATGGGGGATAGGAACACCGGGGAGCTGTTTTTT. It codes for CATMGDRNTGELFF.

In this sample, this clonotype turned up many times. This chain connects TRBV6-5 to TRBJ1-2; D gene ambiguous. The germline gives CDR1 MNHEY, CDR2 SVGAGI. Trimming took 2 bases from V and 4 from J, leaving 8 bases between them. The CDR3 consists of 13 residues. CDR3 sequence: CASSYENFYGYTF. The CDR3 nucleotides read TGTGCCAGCAGTTACGAGAATTTCTATGGCTACACCTTC.

This clonotype occurred a few times. V is TRBV20-1 and J is TRBJ2-5, with 7 bases identical to TRBD1. The last part of the DNA fits TRBJ2-7 better; the J call may be wrong. This CDR3 has 13 residues. Germline-derived CDR1 and CDR2 are DFQATT and SNEGSKA (reference sequence). The CDR3 sequence: CSANRGLSYEQYF. As DNA, the CDR3 is TGCAGTGCAAACAGGGGCCTATCCTACGAGCAGTACTTC.

The chain is built from TRBV28 and TRBJ2-7; 8 nucleotides line up with TRBD1. The J segment lost 5 bases and the V segment lost 3 bases, leaving 9 bases of the junction unmatched. The CDR3 sequence is 15 residues long. Germline V gene sequence: CDR1 MDHEN, CDR2 SYDVKM. The CDR3 protein is CASSFLIDRGDEQYF. The DNA of the CDR3 is TGTGCCAGCAGTTTTCTTATCGACAGGGGTGACGAGCAGTACTTC.

This clonotype was seen only a few times. This chain uses TRBV18 with TRBJ1-1; TRBD1 aligns across 8 bases. J lost 2 bases, V lost 3 bases, and 5 bases had no gene match. The CDR3 totals 15 residues. Per germline, CDR1 KGHSH and CDR2 LQKENI. The CDR3 region is CASSPSGTGNTEAFF. The CDR3 DNA reads as TGTGCCAGCTCACCCTCCGGGACAGGCAACACTGAAGCTTTCTTT.

This clonotype was recorded a few times. The chain uses TRBV11-1 and TRBJ1-2; D gene unclear. The V gene lost 3 bases and the J gene lost 0 bases, with 5 bases spanning the gap. The CDR3 consists of 13 residues. The germline V gene has CDR1 SGHAT and CDR2 FQDESV (reference sequence). CDR3 region: CASSFSTNYGYTF. For the CDR3, the DNA is TGTGCCAGCAGCTTTAGTACTAACTATGGCTACACCTTC. Full variable domain (outside the CDR3, taken from reference TRBV11-1 and TRBJ1-2): EAEVAQSPRYKITEKSQAVAFWCDPISGHATLYWYRQILGQGPELLVQFQDESVVDDSQLPKDRFSAERLKGVDSTLKIQPAELGDSAMYLCASSFSTNYGYTFGSGTRLTVV.

The chain is built from TRBV20-1 and TRBJ1-2; weak D call: TRBD1 (5 bases). The germline V and J ends were trimmed by 3 bases and 7 bases, with 12 bases remaining between them. CDR3 length equals 12 residues. Germline loops: CDR1 DFQATT, CDR2 SNEGSKA (reference sequence). The CDR3 loop is CSARGPLGGYTF. The CDR3 DNA is TGCAGTGCTAGGGGACCCCTCGGTGGCTACACCTTC.

V is TRBV7-2 and J is TRBJ2-3; D assignment may be TRBD1 or TRBD2 (5 bases each). The V gene's germline CDR1 is SGHTA and CDR2 FQGNSA. The CDR3 consists of 16 residues. Trimming pared 0 bases from V and 3 bases from J, leaving 13 bases between. The CDR3 nucleotides read TGTGCCAGCAGCTTAGCGGTGGGGGTGAGAACAGATACGCAGTATTTT. Protein product: CASSLAVGVRTDTQYF.

The chain joins TRBV7-2 to TRBJ2-2; D is ambiguous. CDR1 and CDR2 (germline): SGHTA, FQGNSA. The CDR3 totals 16 residues. The V and J ends lost 2 bases and 0 bases respectively, with 10 bases between them. The CDR3, as DNA: TGTGCCAGCAGCTTATCTTTTGCCACGAACACCGGGGAGCTGTTTTTT. It codes for CASSLSFATNTGELFF.

The V call is TRBV3-1, the J call TRBJ2-1, with TRBD2 identical over 12 bases. Germline CDR1 and CDR2: LGHDT and YNNKEL (reference sequence). The CDR3 is 15 amino acids. Losses at the gene ends were 5 bases for V and 8 bases for J; bases not matched to a gene: 7. CDR3 loop: CASSKGLAGRHEQFF. The CDR3 DNA follows: TGTGCCAGCAGCAAAGGACTAGCGGGGAGACATGAGCAGTTCTTC.

The V gene is TRBV5-6, the J gene TRBJ2-4; D may be TRBD1 (5 bases). The CDR3 contains 16 residues. Germline V gives CDR1 SGHDT, CDR2 YYEEEE. Trimming removed 7 bases at V and 3 bases at J, with 20 bases between. The CDR3 region has the DNA TGTGCCAGCGGCAACCTAGGGGTTTTGGACAAAAACATTCAGTACTTC. It translates to CASGNLGVLDKNIQYF.

The rearrangement joins TRBV6-5 to TRBJ2-7; 8 bases map to TRBD1. With 2 bases clipped from V and 2 bases from J, the junction kept 8 bases outside the gene matches. CDR3 size: 16 residues. CDR1 MNHEY and CDR2 SVGAGI come from the germline V gene. CDR3 loop: CASSYTTGQGAYEQYF. CDR3 sequence (DNA): TGTGCCAGCAGTTACACGACCGGACAGGGAGCCTACGAGCAGTACTTC.

The chain links TRBV7-2 to TRBJ2-3, with D possibly TRBD2 on 5 matching bases. V was shortened by 4 bases and J by 4 bases, with 15 bases between the two germline ends. Germline assignment: CDR1 SGHTA and CDR2 FQGNSA. The CDR3 extends over 15 amino acids. The CDR3 coding sequence is TGTGCCAGCAGCTCAGAGGAGGTAGCTGCAGATACGCAGTATTTT. It yields the protein CASSSEEVAADTQYF.

The chain has TRBV7-3 and TRBJ2-7; 8 nucleotides agree with TRBD1. The germline V gene has CDR1 SGHTA and CDR2 FQGTGA. Trimming took 5 bases from V and 1 from J; bases not matched to a gene: 7. The CDR3 is 15 amino acids. This CDR3 is CASSHGDRRSYEQYF. Written as DNA, the CDR3 is TGTGCCAGCAGCCATGGGGACAGGAGGTCCTACGAGCAGTACTTC.

This chain joins TRBV7-2 and TRBJ2-1, with 10 bases aligning to TRBD1. CDR3 length: 15 residues. Germline V gene data show CDR1 as SGHTA and CDR2 as FQGNSA. J lost 9 bases, V lost 5 bases, and 10 bases had no gene match. For the CDR3, the DNA is TGTGCCAGCAGCCCTCGGGACAGGGGTGTGGGTGAGCAGTTCTTC. Translating it yields CASSPRDRGVGEQFF.

In regard to this clonotype: One end of the junction varies from germline; a read error may be responsible. The rearrangement links TRBV29-1 to TRBJ2-4; D possibly corresponds to TRBD1 (6 bases). The CDR3 is 13 residues long. The germline V gene has CDR1 SQVTM and CDR2 ANQGSEA. CDR3 protein: CSVEGNRASIQHF. The CDR3 DNA reads TGCAGCGTTGAAGGAAACAGGGCCTCTATTCAGCACTTC.

This clonotype has a handful of counts. V gene TRBV28 combines with J gene TRBJ2-3, with a tentative D call TRBD2 (7 bases). Trimming stripped 8 bases from V and 2 bases from J, with 17 bases between. Germline loops: CDR1 MDHEN, CDR2 SYDVKM. There are 15 residues in the CDR3. The CDR3 loop reads CASGGGRFITDTQYF. DNA for the CDR3: TGTGCCAGCGGGGGGGGGCGCTTTATCACAGATACGCAGTATTTT.

The V and J genes are TRBV12-3 or TRBV12-4 and TRBJ2-5, with TRBD1 as a possible D gene (6 bases). Deletions cut 4 bases from V and 7 bases from J, with 19 bases between. This CDR3 has 15 amino acids. The CDR3 sequence: CASSSQNGQSGTQYF. For the CDR3, the DNA is TGTGCCAGCAGTTCACAAAATGGACAGTCCGGGACCCAGTACTTC.

This clonotype appeared a few times. The chain employs TRBV5-1 and TRBJ2-7; D is possibly TRBD2 (5 bases). The length of the CDR3 is 14 residues. V dropped 0 bases and J dropped 4 bases, with 11 bases sitting between them. CDR1 is SGHRS and CDR2 is YFSETQ in the germline V gene. In nucleotides, the CDR3 is TGCGCCAGCAGCTTGGCCGGGGAGTTTTACGAGCAGTACTTC. As protein: CASSLAGEFYEQYF.

There are a few counts of this clonotype. This chain uses TRBV5-7 with TRBJ2-7; 7 bases agree with TRBD1. TRBV5-7 is given ORF status, its function remaining uncertain. The J segment lost 2 bases and the V segment lost 3 bases, leaving 8 bases of the junction unmatched. CDR3 size: 15 residues. CDR3 amino acids: CASSSTGTDPYEQYF. CDR3 DNA sequence: TGTGCCAGCAGCTCAACTGGGACAGACCCCTACGAGCAGTACTTC.